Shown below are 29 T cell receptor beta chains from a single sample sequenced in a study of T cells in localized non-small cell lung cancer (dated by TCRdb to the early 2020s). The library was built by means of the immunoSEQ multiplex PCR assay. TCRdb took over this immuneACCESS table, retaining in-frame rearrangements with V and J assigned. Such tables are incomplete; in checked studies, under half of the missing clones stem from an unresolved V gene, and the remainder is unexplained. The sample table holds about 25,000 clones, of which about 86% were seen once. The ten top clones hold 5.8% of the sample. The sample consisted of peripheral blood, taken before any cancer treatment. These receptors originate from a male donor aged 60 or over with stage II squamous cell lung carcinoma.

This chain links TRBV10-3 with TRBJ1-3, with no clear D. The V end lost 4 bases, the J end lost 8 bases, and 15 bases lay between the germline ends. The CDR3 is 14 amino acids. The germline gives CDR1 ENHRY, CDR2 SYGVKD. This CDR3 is CAISGVSTSHTIYF. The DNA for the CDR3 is TGTGCCATCAGTGGAGTGAGCACCTCCCACACCATATATTTT.

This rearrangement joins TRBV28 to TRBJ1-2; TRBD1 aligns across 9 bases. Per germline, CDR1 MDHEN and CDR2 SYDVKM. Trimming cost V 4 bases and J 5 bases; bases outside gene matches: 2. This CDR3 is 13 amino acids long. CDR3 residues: CASSWGQGYGYTF. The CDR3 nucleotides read TGTGCCAGCAGTTGGGGACAGGGATATGGCTACACCTTC.

The CDR3 is CASSLGGATNEKLFF. The DNA of the CDR3 is TGTGCCAGCAGTTTGGGCGGAGCAACTAATGAAAAACTGTTTTTT. The V call is TRBV28, the J call TRBJ1-4; no clear D gene. The CDR3 is 15 amino acids. With 3 bases removed from V and 0 bases from J, the gap between germline ends came to 8 bases. The germline gives CDR1 MDHEN, CDR2 SYDVKM.

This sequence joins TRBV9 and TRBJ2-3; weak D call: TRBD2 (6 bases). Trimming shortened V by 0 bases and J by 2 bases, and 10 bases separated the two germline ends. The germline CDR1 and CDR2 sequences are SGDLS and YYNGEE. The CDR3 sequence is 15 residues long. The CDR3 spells CASSVGDFDTDTQYF. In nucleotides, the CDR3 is TGTGCCAGCAGCGTAGGGGACTTTGACACAGATACGCAGTATTTT.

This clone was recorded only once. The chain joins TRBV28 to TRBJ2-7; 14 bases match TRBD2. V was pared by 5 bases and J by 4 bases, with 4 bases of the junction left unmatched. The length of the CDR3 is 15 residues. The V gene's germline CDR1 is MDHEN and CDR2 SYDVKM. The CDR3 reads CASSEGLAGVYEQYF. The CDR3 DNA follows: TGTGCCAGCAGTGAGGGACTAGCGGGAGTGTACGAGCAGTACTTC.

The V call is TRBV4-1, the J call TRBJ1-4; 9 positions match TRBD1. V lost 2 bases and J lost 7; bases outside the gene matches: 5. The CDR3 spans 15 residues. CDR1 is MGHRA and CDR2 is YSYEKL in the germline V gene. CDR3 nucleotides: TGCGCCAGCAGCCAATCCGGGACAGGGAGTGAAAAACTGTTTTTT. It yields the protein CASSQSGTGSEKLFF.

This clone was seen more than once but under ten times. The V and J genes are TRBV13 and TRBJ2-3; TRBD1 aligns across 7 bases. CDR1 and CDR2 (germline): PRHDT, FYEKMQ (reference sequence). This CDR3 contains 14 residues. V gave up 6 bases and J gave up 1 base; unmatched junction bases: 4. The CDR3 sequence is CASRPGGGTDTQYF. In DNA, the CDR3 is TGTGCCAGCAGACCAGGGGGTGGCACAGATACGCAGTATTTT.

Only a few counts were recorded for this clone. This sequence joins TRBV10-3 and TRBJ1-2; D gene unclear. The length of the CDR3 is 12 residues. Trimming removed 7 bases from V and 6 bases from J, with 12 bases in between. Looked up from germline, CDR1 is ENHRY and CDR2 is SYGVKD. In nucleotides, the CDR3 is TGTGCCATCAAGGCAGGAGGCGATGGCTACACCTTC. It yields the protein CAIKAGGDGYTF.

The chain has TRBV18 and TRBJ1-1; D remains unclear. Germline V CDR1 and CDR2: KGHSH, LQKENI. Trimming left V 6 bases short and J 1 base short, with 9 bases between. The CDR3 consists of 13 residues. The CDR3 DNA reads TGTGCCAGCTCGTACTCAGAGAACACTGAAGCTTTCTTT. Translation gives CASSYSENTEAFF.

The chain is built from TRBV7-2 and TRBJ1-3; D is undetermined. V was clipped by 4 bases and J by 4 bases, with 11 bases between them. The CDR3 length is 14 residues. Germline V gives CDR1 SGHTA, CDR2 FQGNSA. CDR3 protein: CASSSGSSGNTIYF. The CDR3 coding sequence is TGTGCCAGCAGCTCTGGATCTTCGGGAAACACCATATATTTT. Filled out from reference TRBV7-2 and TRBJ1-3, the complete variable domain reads GAGVSQSPSNKVTEKGKDVELRCDPISGHTALYWYRQSLGQGLEFLIYFQGNSAPDKSGLPSDRFSAERTGGSVSTLTIQRTQQEDSAVYLCASSSGSSGNTIYFGEGSWLTVV.

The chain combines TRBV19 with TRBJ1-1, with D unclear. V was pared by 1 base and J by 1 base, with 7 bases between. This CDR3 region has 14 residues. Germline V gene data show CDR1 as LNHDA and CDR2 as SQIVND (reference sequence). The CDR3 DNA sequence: TGTGCCAGTAGTATAGCTGGAGAGAACACTGAAGCTTTCTTT. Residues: CASSIAGENTEAFF.

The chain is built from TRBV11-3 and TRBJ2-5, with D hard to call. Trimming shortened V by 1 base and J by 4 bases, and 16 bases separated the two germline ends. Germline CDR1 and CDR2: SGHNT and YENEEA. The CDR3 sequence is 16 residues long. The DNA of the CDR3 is TGTGCCAGCAGCTTAGGGGTACAGAAACCGGCAGAGACCCAGTACTTC. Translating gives CASSLGVQKPAETQYF. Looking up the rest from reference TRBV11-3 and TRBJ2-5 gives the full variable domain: EAGVVQSPRYKIIEKKQPVAFWCNPISGHNTLYWYLQNLGQGPELLIRYENEEAVDDSQLPKDRFSAERLKGVDSTLKIQPAELGDSAVYLCASSLGVQKPAETQYFGPGTRLLVL.

Here the CDR3 reads CASTLSQGRRNEKLFF. For the CDR3, the DNA is TGTGCCAGCACCCTGAGCCAGGGGAGGCGAAATGAAAAACTGTTTTTT. The chain joins TRBV28 to TRBJ1-4; weak D call: TRBD1 (6 bases). The germline CDR1 and CDR2 sequences are MDHEN and SYDVKM. The CDR3 covers 16 residues. V dropped 7 bases and J dropped 5 bases, with 20 bases sitting between them.

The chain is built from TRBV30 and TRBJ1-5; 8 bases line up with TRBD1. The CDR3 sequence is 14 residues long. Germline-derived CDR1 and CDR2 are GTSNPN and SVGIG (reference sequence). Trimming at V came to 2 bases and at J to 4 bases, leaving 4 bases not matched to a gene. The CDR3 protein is CAWSTGGLNQPQHF. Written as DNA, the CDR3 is TGTGCCTGGAGTACAGGGGGTTTGAATCAGCCCCAGCATTTT.

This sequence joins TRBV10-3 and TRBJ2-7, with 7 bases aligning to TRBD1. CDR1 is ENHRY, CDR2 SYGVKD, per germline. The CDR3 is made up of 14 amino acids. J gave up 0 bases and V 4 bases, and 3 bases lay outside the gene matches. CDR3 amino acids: CAISAGTASYEQYF. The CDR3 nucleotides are TGTGCCATCAGTGCAGGGACAGCCTCCTACGAGCAGTACTTC.

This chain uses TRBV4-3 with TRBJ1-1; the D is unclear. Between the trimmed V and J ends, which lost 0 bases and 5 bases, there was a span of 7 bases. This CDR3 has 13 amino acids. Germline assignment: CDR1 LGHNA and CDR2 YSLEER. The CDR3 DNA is TGCGCCAGCAGCCAAGATGGGCAGACTGAAGCTTTCTTT. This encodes CASSQDGQTEAFF.

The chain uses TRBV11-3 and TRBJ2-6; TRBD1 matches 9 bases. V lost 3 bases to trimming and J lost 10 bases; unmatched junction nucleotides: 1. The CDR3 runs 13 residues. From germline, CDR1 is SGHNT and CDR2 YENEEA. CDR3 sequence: CASSLGTGNVLTF. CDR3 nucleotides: TGTGCCAGCAGCTTGGGGACAGGGAACGTCCTGACTTTC.

The CDR3 loop is CASSLVGSYGYTF. Here the CDR3 DNA reads TGTGCCAGCAGCTTGGTTGGCAGCTATGGCTACACCTTC. The J gene is TRBJ1-2, the V gene TRBV5-4, with D uncertain. This CDR3 comprises 13 residues. Germline values: CDR1 SGHNT, CDR2 YYREEE (reference sequence). Trimming took off 0 bases at V and 4 bases at J, with 7 bases between the two ends.

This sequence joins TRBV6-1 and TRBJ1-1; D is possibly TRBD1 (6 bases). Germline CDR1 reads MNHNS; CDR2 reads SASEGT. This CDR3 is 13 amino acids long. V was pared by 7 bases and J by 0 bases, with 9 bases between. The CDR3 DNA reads TGTGCCAGCACCGGACAGATGAACACTGAAGCTTTCTTT. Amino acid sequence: CASTGQMNTEAFF.

The CDR3 DNA reads TGTGCCGCCAGCCGGCTAGCGGGAGTGTCCGGGGAGCTGTTTTTT. As protein: CAASRLAGVSGELFF. The rearrangement uses TRBV2 and TRBJ2-2; 10 bases agree with TRBD2. CDR1 and CDR2 from the germline V gene are SNHLY and FYNNEI. Trimming removed 11 bases from V and 6 bases from J; junction bases left unmatched: 12. The CDR3 is made up of 15 amino acids.

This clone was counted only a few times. The CDR3, as DNA: TGTGCCAGCAGTTCGGCCGGGACAGGCTATGGCTACACCTTC. It encodes CASSSAGTGYGYTF. This rearrangement joins TRBV6-6 to TRBJ1-2; 8 nucleotides align to TRBD1. The trim removed 4 bases at V and 4 bases at J, leaving 5 bases unmatched. Per germline, CDR1 MNHNY and CDR2 SVGAGI (reference sequence). The CDR3 has 14 residues.

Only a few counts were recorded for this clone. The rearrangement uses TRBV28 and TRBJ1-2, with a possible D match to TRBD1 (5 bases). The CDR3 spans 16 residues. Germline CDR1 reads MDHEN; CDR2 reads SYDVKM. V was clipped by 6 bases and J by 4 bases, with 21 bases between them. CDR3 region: CASRNPEGLRVYGYTF. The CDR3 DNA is TGTGCCAGCAGAAACCCGGAGGGGCTGAGGGTCTATGGCTACACCTTC.

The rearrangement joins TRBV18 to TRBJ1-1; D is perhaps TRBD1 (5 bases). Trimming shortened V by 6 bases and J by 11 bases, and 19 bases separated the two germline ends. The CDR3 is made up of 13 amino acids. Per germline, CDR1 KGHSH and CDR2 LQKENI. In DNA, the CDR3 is TGTGCCAGCTCGGAAAGGCAGGGCGGAGAGGCTTTCTTT. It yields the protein CASSERQGGEAFF. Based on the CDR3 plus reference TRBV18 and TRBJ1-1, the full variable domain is NAGVMQNPRHLVRRRGQEARLRCSPMKGHSHVYWYRQLPEEGLKFMVYLQKENIIDESGMPKERFSAEFPKEGPSILRIQQVVRGDSAAYFCASSERQGGEAFFGQGTRLTVV.

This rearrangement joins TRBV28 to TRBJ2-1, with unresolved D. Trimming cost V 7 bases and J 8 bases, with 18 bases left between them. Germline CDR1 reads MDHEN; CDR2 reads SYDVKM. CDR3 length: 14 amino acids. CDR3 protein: CASMLIWPFHEQFF. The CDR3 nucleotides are TGTGCCAGCATGTTGATTTGGCCATTCCATGAGCAGTTCTTC.

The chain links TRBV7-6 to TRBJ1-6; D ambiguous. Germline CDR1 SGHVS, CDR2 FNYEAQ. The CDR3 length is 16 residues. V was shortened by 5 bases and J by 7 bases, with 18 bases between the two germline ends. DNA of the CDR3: TGTGCCAGCAGCCCACTCCATGCAGGCACGAATTCACCCCTCCACTTT. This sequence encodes CASSPLHAGTNSPLHF.

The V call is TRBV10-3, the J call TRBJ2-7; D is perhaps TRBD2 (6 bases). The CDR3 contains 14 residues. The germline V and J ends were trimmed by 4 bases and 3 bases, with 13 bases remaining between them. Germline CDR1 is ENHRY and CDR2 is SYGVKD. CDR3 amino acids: CAISAAGRYYEQYF. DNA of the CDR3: TGTGCCATCAGTGCAGCGGGCAGGTACTACGAGCAGTACTTC.

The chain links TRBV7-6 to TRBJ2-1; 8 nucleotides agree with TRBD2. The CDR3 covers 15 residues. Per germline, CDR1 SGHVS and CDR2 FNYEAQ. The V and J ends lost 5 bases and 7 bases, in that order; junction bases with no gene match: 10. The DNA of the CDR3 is TGTGCCAGCAGCCTTAGCGGGGTGGGCAGGAATGAGCAGTTCTTC. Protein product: CASSLSGVGRNEQFF.

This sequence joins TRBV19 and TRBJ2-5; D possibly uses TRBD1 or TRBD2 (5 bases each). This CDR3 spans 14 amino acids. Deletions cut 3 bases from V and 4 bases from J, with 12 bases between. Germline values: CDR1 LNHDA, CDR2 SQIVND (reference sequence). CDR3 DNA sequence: TGTGCCAGTAGTATTGGGGGTTTGGTAGAGACCCAGTACTTC. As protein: CASSIGGLVETQYF.

CDR3 bases: TGTGCCAGCAGCTTAGGGCTAGCGGGGGGAGCTGACGAGACCCAGTACTTC. This encodes CASSLGLAGGADETQYF. The J gene is TRBJ2-5, the V gene TRBV11-3; 11 nucleotides match TRBD2. Trimming at V came to 1 base and at J to 5 bases, leaving 9 bases not matched to a gene. The V gene's germline CDR1 is SGHNT and CDR2 YENEEA. This CDR3 contains 17 residues.